The rows below give T cell receptor beta chains drawn from one sample of a study of radiation and T cells in renal cell carcinoma. TCRdb keeps only in-frame clones here, not all; method: immunoSEQ multiplex PCR. Here the sample spans over 45,000 clones, about three quarters being singletons. Here the sequenced sample was blood, taken from a patient whose treatment included radiotherapy and nephrectomy. The receptors shown here come from a man aged 60 to 75 with renal cell carcinoma. Both conserved end residues are part of each CDR3. The D gene is left open where the match is weak. Clone size is shown for a subset of rows, as once, few, many or a class of expanded clone.

size	D	V	J	DNA	CDR3
few	TRBD1	TRBV6-1	TRBJ1-1	TGTGCCAGCAGGGGGACAGCCGCGAGGACTGAAGCTTTCTTT	CASRGTAARTEAFF
few	NA	TRBV6-6	TRBJ2-3	TGTGCCAGCAGTTACATACAGGGAGTTACGCAGTATTTT	CASSYIQGVTQYF
NA	TRBD1	TRBV7-2	TRBJ1-1	TGTGCCAGCAGCCCACAGGGGACGGTGAACACTGAAGCTTTCTTT	CASSPQGTVNTEAFF
NA	NA	TRBV6-4	TRBJ2-2	TGTGCCAGCAGAACGGAAACCTGGGGCGGGGAGCTGTTTTTT	CASRTETWGGELFF
NA	NA	TRBV9	TRBJ2-1	TGTGCCAGCAGCGTAGACAGGAACAATGAGCAGTTCTTC	CASSVDRNNEQFF
NA	TRBD2	TRBV28	TRBJ2-3	TGTGCCAGCAGTCTAGGACTAGCGGGGGGGGTAACACAGTATTTT	CASSLGLAGGVTQYF
NA	NA	TRBV5-1	TRBJ2-7	TGCGCCAGCAGCTTGGAACCAGGGGACGTCTACGAGCAGTACTTC	CASSLEPGDVYEQYF
NA	TRBD1	TRBV18	TRBJ2-3	TGTGCCAGCTCGGGACAGGGAAGTATGGATACGCAGTATTTT	CASSGQGSMDTQYF
NA	NA	TRBV6-1	TRBJ1-4	TGTGCCAGCAGTGAATTTTCTCAACGGACAGTAAAACTGTTTTTT	CASSEFSQRTVKLFF
NA	TRBD1	TRBV10-3	TRBJ2-4	TGTGCCATCAGTGATGAGGGGGCGAAAAACATTCAGTACTTC	CAISDEGAKNIQYF
NA	TRBD2	TRBV7-9	TRBJ2-3	TGTGCCAGCAGCTTAGTTTCTAGCGGGATGAAGAGCACAGATACGCAGTATTTT	CASSLVSSGMKSTDTQYF
NA	NA	TRBV19	TRBJ1-2	TGTGCCAGTAGTATAGATGTAAAAGGGTTAAGTATAAAAGCGGGGGGCTACACCTTC	CASSIDVKGLSIKAGGYTF
NA	TRBD2	TRBV9	TRBJ2-3	TGTGCCAGCAGCGTAGGCGGCCTAGCGGAGACAGATACGCAGTATTTT	CASSVGGLAETDTQYF
NA	TRBD2	TRBV7-2	TRBJ2-2	TGTGCCAGCAGCCGGGGACTAGCGATCACCGGGGAGCTGTTTTTT	CASSRGLAITGELFF
NA	NA	TRBV11-3	TRBJ2-3	TGTGCCAGCAGCTTAGCCCGAGCGGGCGATACGCAGTATTTT	CASSLARAGDTQYF
NA	TRBD2	TRBV7-2	TRBJ2-1	TGTGCCAGCAGCTTAGCTAGCGGGACCTCAAATGAGCAGTTCTTC	CASSLASGTSNEQFF